This is a list of T cell receptor beta chains from one sample in a study of molecular identifiers for immune sequencing clone quantification. TCRdb re-analysed the PCR reads in MiXCR, keeping a single row per CDR3 protein. The sample consists of about 97,000 distinct CDR3 sequences, less than 35% of them appearing once. Sequencing used naive CD8+ T cells from blood, with Jurkat cell RNA spiked in. These receptors came from a human donor in good health. Some libraries in this study had Jurkat cell RNA spiked in. Both conserved end residues are part of each CDR3. The D gene is left open where the match is weak. The size of a clone is reported for some rows only, either as once, few or many, or as a class for expanded clones.

J gene,V gene,clone size,D gene,CDR3 DNA,CDR3 protein
TRBJ1-1,TRBV13,many,.,TGTGCCAGCAGCTTTATGGGGGGCCGCAACACTGAAGCTTTCTTT,CASSFMGGRNTEAFF
TRBJ2-3,TRBV19,.,.,TGTGCCAGTAGAATGTTTTCTAGGGGGTGGGCAGATACGCAGTATTTT,CASRMFSRGWADTQYF
TRBJ1-5,TRBV12-3/TRBV12-4,.,.,TGTGCCAGCAGTTTAACTTCCAGCTATAGCAATCAGCCCCAGCATTTT,CASSLTSSYSNQPQHF
TRBJ1-3,TRBV19,few,.,TGTGCCAGTAAGAACTCTGGAAACACCATATATTTT,CASKNSGNTIYF
TRBJ2-7,TRBV28,.,TRBD1,TGTGCCAGCAACCCCTCCGTGAACCGGGACAGGGCCGATAAATACGAGCAGTACTTC,CASNPSVNRDRADKYEQYF
TRBJ1-4,TRBV11-2,.,.,TGTGCCAGCAGCGGCAGTACTTTAGATGAAAAACTGTTTTTT,CASSGSTLDEKLFF
TRBJ2-5,TRBV12-5,many,TRBD2,TGTGCTAGTGGTACCCTACAGGGCCCCTCTAGCGGGCAGGAGACCCAGTACTTC,CASGTLQGPSSGQETQYF
TRBJ1-1,TRBV7-9,few,.,TGTGCCAGCAGCTTGATCACTGAAGCTTTCTTT,CASSLITEAFF
TRBJ1-1,TRBV20-1,.,.,TGCAGTGCTAGATGTATGTCGGGCAACCCGAACCATGAAGCTTTCTTT,CSARCMSGNPNHEAFF
TRBJ2-5,TRBV5-1,.,.,TGCGCCAGCAGAACAGCCATGTGGAATCAAGAGACCCAGTACTTC,CASRTAMWNQETQYF
TRBJ1-5,TRBV28,.,TRBD1,TGTGCCAGCTGTTTTCCTTTGGGACAGGGCACTCAGCCCCAGCATTTT,CASCFPLGQGTQPQHF
TRBJ2-1,TRBV11-2,.,.,TGTGCCAGCAGCTACTACATGGGATCCGACAATGAGCAGTTCTTC,CASSYYMGSDNEQFF
TRBJ2-7,TRBV29-1,many,.,TGCAGCGTTTTACAGGAGAAAGGGCAGTACTTC,CSVLQEKGQYF
TRBJ2-5,TRBV7-8,.,TRBD1,TGTGCCAGCAGCTTAGTACGGACAGGGGGCAGGGAGACCCAGTACTTC,CASSLVRTGGRETQYF
TRBJ2-3,TRBV19,.,.,TGTGCCAGTAGTATAATGAGCTCTGCGGAGTCTAGCACAGATACGCAGTATTTT,CASSIMSSAESSTDTQYF
TRBJ2-7,TRBV4-3,many,TRBD2,TGCGCCAGCAGCCATTCCGGGACTAGCGGGAGTCGCGAGCAGTACTTC,CASSHSGTSGSREQYF
TRBJ2-7,TRBV11-2,.,TRBD1,TGTGCCAGCAGCTTTAGAGGACAGGGGAACTTC,CASSFRGQGNF
TRBJ2-5,TRBV6-2/TRBV6-3,.,TRBD1,TGTGCCAGCCAGCTTGGACCGACAGGGTCGGGCCAAGAGACCCAGTACTTC,CASQLGPTGSGQETQYF
TRBJ2-5,TRBV6-5,.,.,TGTGCCAGCAGTTACGGGGGGCGCAGGGAAGAGACCCAGTACTTC,CASSYGGRREETQYF
TRBJ2-7,TRBV5-1,.,.,TGCGCCAGCAGCTCCAGTAGGACAGAGGACTCCTACGAGCAGTACTTC,CASSSSRTEDSYEQYF
TRBJ2-5,TRBV7-2,.,.,TGTGCCAGCAGCTCCCTTGGGCCTCAAGAGACCCAGTACTTC,CASSSLGPQETQYF
TRBJ2-7,TRBV13,few,.,TGTGCCAGCAGCTCCGGGGGACTCCCGGCGCCCTACGAGCAGTACTTC,CASSSGGLPAPYEQYF
TRBJ2-7,TRBV27,few,.,TGTGCCAGCAGTTGGACAGAAAGGTACGAGCAGTACTTC,CASSWTERYEQYF
TRBJ2-5,TRBV12-3/TRBV12-4,.,.,TGTGCCAGCAGTTTACAGCGGGTAGAGGCCCAGTACTTC,CASSLQRVEAQYF
TRBJ1-4,TRBV4-1,.,.,TGCGCCAGCAGCCAAGAGTCGACACATCTGTTTTTT,CASSQESTHLFF
TRBJ1-2,TRBV29-1,few,.,TGCAGCGTTGGGACAGAGACTGAAAACTATGGCTACACCTTC,CSVGTETENYGYTF
TRBJ2-2,TRBV5-6,.,.,TGTGCCAGCGGCTTGAGGACAGATCCGAACACCGGGGAGCTGTTTTTT,CASGLRTDPNTGELFF
TRBJ2-7,TRBV2,.,TRBD2,TGTGCCAGCAGCTTAGCGGGGTTCAGCTCCTACGAGCAGTACTTC,CASSLAGFSSYEQYF
TRBJ2-2,TRBV4-2,.,TRBD1,TGTGCCAGCAGCCTTGAGGGACAGGTTTCCGGGGAGCTGTTTTTT,CASSLEGQVSGELFF
TRBJ2-7,TRBV9,few,TRBD2,TGTGCCAGCAGCCCAACTAGCGGTCCCGGGGGGGAGCAGTACTTC,CASSPTSGPGGEQYF
TRBJ2-7,TRBV4-2,many,.,TGTGCCAGCAGCCAAGGGGCGAACTACGAGCAGTACTTC,CASSQGANYEQYF
TRBJ2-7,TRBV25-1,few,.,TGTGCCAGCAGTGAATATGGCCACTCCTACGAGCAGTACTTC,CASSEYGHSYEQYF